The 22 T cell receptor beta chains below come from one sample, sequenced in a study of patients and donors after allogeneic stem cell transplantation. TCRdb recomputed calls from the RT-PCR reads with MiXCR, one row per CDR3 protein. This sample has more than 850,000 distinct CDR3 sequences, with around 17% found just once. The sample consisted of blood, either unsorted or a sorted T cell fraction (not recorded which). These TCRs come from a human donor who was either an allogeneic HSCT recipient or a stem cell or donor lymphocyte infusion donor (not recorded which). It is not recorded whose cells these are; they may come from a transplant donor.

The V call is TRBV5-1, the J call TRBJ2-1; the D gene is possibly TRBD1 (6 bases). This CDR3 is 11 amino acids long. Germline CDR1 is SGHRS and CDR2 is YFSETQ. Trimming left V 5 bases short and J 10 bases short, with 10 bases between. CDR3 in DNA: TGCGCCAGCAGGGGACAAAGAGAGCAGTTCTTC. It yields the protein CASRGQREQFF.

This clonotype was seen ten or more times. The V and J genes are TRBV7-3 and TRBJ2-1; D uncertain. Looked up from germline, CDR1 is SGHTA and CDR2 is FQGTGA. Trimming pared 1 base from V and 0 bases from J, leaving 7 bases between. The CDR3 has 15 amino acids. DNA of the CDR3: TGTGCCAGCAGCTTAATGGTTGGCTCCTACAATGAGCAGTTCTTC. It codes for CASSLMVGSYNEQFF.

This chain uses TRBV20-1 with TRBJ2-3; D not certain. Deletions cut 6 bases from V and 0 bases from J, with 10 bases between. The CDR3 is 13 amino acids. CDR1 and CDR2 from the germline V gene are DFQATT and SNEGSKA (reference sequence). CDR3 protein: CSAANDSTDTQYF. In DNA form, the CDR3 reads TGCAGTGCCGCTAATGACAGCACAGATACGCAGTATTTT.

This clonotype was picked up many times. The V call is TRBV12-3 or TRBV12-4, the J call TRBJ1-2; D remains ambiguous. This CDR3 contains 13 residues. Trimming left V 6 bases short and J 4 bases short, with 12 bases between. In DNA form, the CDR3 reads TGTGCCAGCAGCCCGGGTCCTACCTATGGCTACACCTTC. Translated: CASSPGPTYGYTF.

This chain links TRBV20-1 with TRBJ2-7, with 7 bases matching TRBD1. The V segment lost 0 bases and the J segment 5 bases; nucleotides outside the gene matches: 10. Germline V gene lookup returns CDR1 DFQATT and CDR2 SNEGSKA (reference sequence). The CDR3 sequence is 15 residues long. As DNA, the CDR3 is TGCAGTGCTAGAGATGGGCAGGGGGTGTTAGACGAGCAGTACTTC. This sequence encodes CSARDGQGVLDEQYF.

This clonotype was observed a few times. The gene calls are TRBV7-9 and TRBJ2-3, with D perhaps being TRBD1 or TRBD2 (5 bases each). CDR3 length: 15 amino acids. Germline V gene lookup returns CDR1 SEHNR and CDR2 FQNEAQ (reference sequence). The V end lost 3 bases, the J end lost 0 bases, and 10 bases lay between the germline ends. The CDR3 DNA sequence: TGTGCCAGCAGCTTCTACAGGACTAGCACAGATACGCAGTATTTT. Encoded protein: CASSFYRTSTDTQYF. Together with reference TRBV7-9 and TRBJ2-3, the CDR3 gives the full variable domain: DTGVSQNPRHKITKRGQNVTFRCDPISEHNRLYWYRQTLGQGPEFLTYFQNEAQLEKSRLLSDRFSAERPKGSFSTLEIQRTEQGDSAMYLCASSFYRTSTDTQYFGPGTRLTVL.

CDR3 region: CASRGLPTLGANVLTF. As DNA, the CDR3 is TGTGCCAGCAGGGGCCTACCCACACTCGGGGCCAACGTCCTGACTTTC. J is TRBJ2-6 and V is TRBV12-3 or TRBV12-4; no reliable D call. The V end was cut by 6 bases, the J end by 4 bases, with 16 bases between. The CDR3 totals 16 residues.

The chain employs TRBV7-8 and TRBJ1-6; D unclear. Per germline, CDR1 SGHVS and CDR2 FQNEAQ. The CDR3 totals 12 residues. The V end lost 5 bases, the J end lost 10 bases, and 9 bases lay between the germline ends. CDR3 nucleotides: TGTGCCAGCAGCCGCCCGGGCTCACCCCTCCACTTT. This codes for CASSRPGSPLHF.

This clonotype has more than one count but fewer than ten. CDR3 sequence: CATSDFGSQGAGELFF. The DNA of the CDR3 is TGTGCCACCAGTGATTTCGGTTCTCAGGGAGCCGGGGAGCTGTTTTTT. V and J are TRBV24-1 and TRBJ2-2; either TRBD1 or TRBD2 may fit D (5 bases each). The V gene lost 1 base and the J gene lost 6 bases, with 14 bases spanning the gap. CDR1 and CDR2 from the germline V gene are KGHDR and SFDVKD. The CDR3 contains 16 residues.

This clonotype was seen only a few times. The chain has TRBV12-3 or TRBV12-4 and TRBJ1-1; D is unresolved. The V end lost 3 bases, the J end lost 8 bases, and 10 bases lay between the germline ends. CDR3 length equals 12 residues. The chain's CDR3 is CASSLERQEAFF. The CDR3 bases are TGTGCCAGCAGTTTGGAAAGGCAGGAAGCTTTCTTT.

The chain is built from TRBV7-9 and TRBJ2-1, with D uncertain. The V end lost 5 bases, the J end lost 5 bases, and 19 bases lay between the germline ends. CDR1 and CDR2 from the germline V gene are SEHNR and FQNEAQ (reference sequence). The CDR3 runs to 16 residues. The CDR3 reads CASSVGPPWRHNEQFF. CDR3 nucleotide sequence: TGTGCCAGCAGCGTAGGACCCCCCTGGCGACACAATGAGCAGTTCTTC.

The V gene is TRBV5-6, the J gene TRBJ2-6; D possibly uses TRBD1 or TRBD2 (6 bases each). This CDR3 region has 20 residues. Trimming stripped 2 bases from V and 1 base from J, with 22 bases between. CDR1 is SGHDT and CDR2 is YYEEEE in the germline V gene. The CDR3 coding sequence is TGTGCCAGCAGCTTTCTGGCAGGGGACTCCTTCCTTTCTGGGGCCAACGTCCTGACTTTC. It yields the protein CASSFLAGDSFLSGANVLTF.

This clonotype was observed a few times. The chain carries TRBV10-3 and TRBJ1-5, with TRBD1 as a possible D gene (6 bases). The germline V gene has CDR1 ENHRY and CDR2 SYGVKD. This CDR3 region has 15 residues. V lost 3 bases, J lost 6 bases, and 15 bases lay in between. The CDR3 region has the DNA TGTGCCATCAGTGAAAGGGGGACAACAAGTCAGCCCCAGCATTTT. Its protein product is CAISERGTTSQPQHF.

Ten or more counts support this clonotype. This rearrangement joins TRBV20-1 to TRBJ1-1; 8 positions agree with TRBD1. This CDR3 comprises 15 residues. Germline V gene lookup returns CDR1 DFQATT and CDR2 SNEGSKA (reference sequence). Trimming cost V 0 bases and J 3 bases; bases outside gene matches: 6. Here the CDR3 DNA reads TGCAGTGCTAGAGAAACAATGACAGGGGACACTGAAGCTTTCTTT. Protein: CSARETMTGDTEAFF.

The genes are TRBV29-1 and TRBJ2-7, with 9 bases aligning to TRBD1. Losses at the gene ends were 4 bases for V and 5 bases for J; bases not matched to a gene: 9. Germline CDR1 and CDR2: SQVTM and ANQGSEA. This CDR3 is 14 amino acids long. DNA of the CDR3: TGCAGCGTTGCATCTCCGGGACAGGGCGACGAGCAGTACTTC. Its protein is CSVASPGQGDEQYF.

This clonotype was seen a handful of times. V usage is TRBV5-6 and J usage is TRBJ2-1, with 7 bases fitting TRBD1. This CDR3 region has 12 residues. The J segment lost 14 bases and the V segment lost 4 bases, leaving 9 bases of the junction unmatched. Germline lookup yields CDR1 SGHDT and CDR2 YYEEEE. As DNA, the CDR3 is TGTGCCAGCAGCCTAGACAGGGTAGTGGAGTTCTTC. Its translation: CASSLDRVVEFF.

This clonotype was observed a handful of times. This chain joins TRBV10-3 and TRBJ1-2; weak D call: TRBD1 (5 bases). In germline, CDR1 is ENHRY, CDR2 SYGVKD. CDR3 length: 16 residues. With 10 bases removed from V and 0 bases from J, the gap between germline ends came to 21 bases. As DNA, the CDR3 is TGTGCCACCGAGGATAGTGGTGGGGGTTCTAACTATGGCTACACCTTC. It translates to CATEDSGGGSNYGYTF.

About this clonotype itself: A junction end diverges from the germline sequence, so it may reflect a read error. The chain couples TRBV25-1 to TRBJ2-5; no clear D. This CDR3 is 14 amino acids long. Germline CDR1 MGHDK, CDR2 SYGVNS. The CDR3, as DNA: TGTGCCAGCAATGAAATGGGCAGACAAGAGACCCAGTACTTC. Translation gives CASNEMGRQETQYF. The complete variable domain, with remaining parts taken from reference TRBV25-1 and TRBJ2-5, reads EADIYQTPRYLVIGTGKKITLECSQTMGHDKMYWYQQDPGMELHLIHYSYGVNSTEKGDLSSESTVSRIRTEHFPLTLESARPSHTSQYLCASNEMGRQETQYFGPGTRLLVL.

The chain is built from TRBV12-3 or TRBV12-4 and TRBJ2-3; 8 bases line up with TRBD2. The J segment lost 1 base and the V segment lost 3 bases, leaving 9 bases of the junction unmatched. CDR3 length equals 17 residues. For the CDR3, the DNA is TGTGCCAGCAGTTTGTCCAGCGGGAGTTATCGCACAGATACGCAGTATTTT. It yields the protein CASSLSSGSYRTDTQYF.

The chain is built from TRBV4-1 and TRBJ2-1; 10 bases are a match to TRBD2. The CDR3 has 16 amino acids. Germline loops: CDR1 MGHRA, CDR2 YSYEKL. The V segment lost 3 bases and the J segment 9 bases; nucleotides outside the gene matches: 11. The CDR3 DNA is TGCGCCAGCAGCCACCCGCGGCTAGCGGGAGCAATTGAGCAGTTCTTC. It encodes CASSHPRLAGAIEQFF.

This clonotype was recorded a few times. The chain is built from TRBV24-1 and TRBJ2-2; D may be TRBD1 (6 bases). The CDR3 is made up of 14 amino acids. Trimming stripped 7 bases from V and 2 bases from J, with 10 bases between. CDR1 is KGHDR and CDR2 is SFDVKD in the germline V gene. The CDR3 loop reads CATRGTLNTGELFF. The CDR3 DNA reads TGTGCCACCAGGGGGACACTCAACACCGGGGAGCTGTTTTTT.

The gene calls are TRBV2 and TRBJ2-1; D is perhaps TRBD2 (6 bases). CDR1 is SNHLY and CDR2 is FYNNEI in the germline V gene. V was clipped by 3 bases and J by 8 bases, with 14 bases between them. This CDR3 is 14 amino acids long. CDR3 nucleotide sequence: TGTGCCAGCAGTGATTCCCGGGACTTCCATGAGCAGTTCTTC. Encoded protein: CASSDSRDFHEQFF.